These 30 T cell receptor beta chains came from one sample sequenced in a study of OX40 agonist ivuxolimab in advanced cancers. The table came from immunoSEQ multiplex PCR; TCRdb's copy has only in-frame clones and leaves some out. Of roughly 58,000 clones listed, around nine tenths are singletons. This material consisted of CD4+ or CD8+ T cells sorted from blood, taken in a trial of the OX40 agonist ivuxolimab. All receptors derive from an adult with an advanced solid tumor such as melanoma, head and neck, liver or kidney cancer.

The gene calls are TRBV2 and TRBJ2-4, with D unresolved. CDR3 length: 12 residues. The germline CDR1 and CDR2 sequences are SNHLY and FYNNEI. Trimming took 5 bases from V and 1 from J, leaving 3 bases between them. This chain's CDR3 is CASSQAKNIQYF. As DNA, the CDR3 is TGTGCCAGCAGTCAGGCCAAAAACATTCAGTACTTC.

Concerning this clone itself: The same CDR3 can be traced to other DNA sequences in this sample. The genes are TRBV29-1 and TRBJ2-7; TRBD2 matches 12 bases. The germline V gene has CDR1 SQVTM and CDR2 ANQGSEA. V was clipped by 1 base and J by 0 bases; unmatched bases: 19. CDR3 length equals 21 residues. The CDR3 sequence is CSVEVRGPASGRAGGSYEQYF. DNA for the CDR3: TGCAGCGTTGAAGTTAGGGGGCCGGCTAGCGGGAGGGCTGGGGGCTCCTACGAGCAGTACTTC.

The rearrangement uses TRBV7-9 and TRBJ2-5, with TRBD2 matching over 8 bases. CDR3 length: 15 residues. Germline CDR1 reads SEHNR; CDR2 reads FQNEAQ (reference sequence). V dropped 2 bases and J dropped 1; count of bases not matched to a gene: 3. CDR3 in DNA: TGTGCCAGCAGCTTATCAGCGGGGGTCCAAGAGACCCAGTACTTC. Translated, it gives CASSLSAGVQETQYF.

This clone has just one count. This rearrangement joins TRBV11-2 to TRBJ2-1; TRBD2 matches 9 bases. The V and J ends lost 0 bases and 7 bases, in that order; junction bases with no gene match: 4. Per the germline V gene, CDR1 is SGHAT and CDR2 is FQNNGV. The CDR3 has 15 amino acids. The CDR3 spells CASSLDGGRANEQFF. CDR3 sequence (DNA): TGTGCCAGCAGCTTAGATGGCGGGAGGGCAAATGAGCAGTTCTTC.

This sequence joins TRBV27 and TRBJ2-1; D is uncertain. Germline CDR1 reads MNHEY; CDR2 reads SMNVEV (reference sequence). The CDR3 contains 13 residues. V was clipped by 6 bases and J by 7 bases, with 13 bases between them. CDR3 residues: CASSSLTVNEQFF. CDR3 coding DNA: TGTGCCAGCAGCAGCCTGACCGTGAATGAGCAGTTCTTC.

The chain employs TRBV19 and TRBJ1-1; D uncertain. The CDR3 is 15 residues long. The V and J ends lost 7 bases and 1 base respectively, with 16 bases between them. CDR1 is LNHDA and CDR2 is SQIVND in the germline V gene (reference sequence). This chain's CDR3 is CASKHIGEGNTEAFF. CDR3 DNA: TGTGCCAGTAAGCATATTGGGGAGGGGAACACTGAAGCTTTCTTT.

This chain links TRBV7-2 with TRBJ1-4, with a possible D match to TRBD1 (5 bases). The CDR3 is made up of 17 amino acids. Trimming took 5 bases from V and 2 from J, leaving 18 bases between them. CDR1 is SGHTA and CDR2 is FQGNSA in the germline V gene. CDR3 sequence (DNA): TGTGCCAGCAGCGCCTCGGGGCAGTTGGGGACTAATGAAAAACTGTTTTTT. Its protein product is CASSASGQLGTNEKLFF. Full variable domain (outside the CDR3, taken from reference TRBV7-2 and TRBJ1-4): GAGVSQSPSNKVTEKGKDVELRCDPISGHTALYWYRQSLGQGLEFLIYFQGNSAPDKSGLPSDRFSAERTGGSVSTLTIQRTQQEDSAVYLCASSASGQLGTNEKLFFGSGTQLSVL.

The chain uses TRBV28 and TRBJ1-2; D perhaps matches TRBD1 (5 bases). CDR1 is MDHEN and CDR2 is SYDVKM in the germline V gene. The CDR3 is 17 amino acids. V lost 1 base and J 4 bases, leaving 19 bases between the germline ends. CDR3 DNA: TGTGCCAGCAGTTTATTCGGAGTTTTGGGGGGTCCCTATGGCTACACCTTC. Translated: CASSLFGVLGGPYGYTF.

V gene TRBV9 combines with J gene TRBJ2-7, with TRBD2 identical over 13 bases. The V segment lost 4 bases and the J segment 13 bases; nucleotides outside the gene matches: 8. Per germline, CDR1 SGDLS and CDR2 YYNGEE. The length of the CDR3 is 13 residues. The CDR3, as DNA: TGTGCCAGCAGCTCAGGGACTAGCGGGGTACTATACTTC. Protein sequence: CASSSGTSGVLYF.

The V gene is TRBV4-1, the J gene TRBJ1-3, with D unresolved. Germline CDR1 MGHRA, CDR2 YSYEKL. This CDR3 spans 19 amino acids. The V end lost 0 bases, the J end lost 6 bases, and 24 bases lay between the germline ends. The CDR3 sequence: CASSQESARGGPDKNTIYF. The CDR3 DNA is TGCGCCAGCAGCCAAGAATCGGCTAGAGGCGGGCCGGATAAAAACACCATATATTTT.

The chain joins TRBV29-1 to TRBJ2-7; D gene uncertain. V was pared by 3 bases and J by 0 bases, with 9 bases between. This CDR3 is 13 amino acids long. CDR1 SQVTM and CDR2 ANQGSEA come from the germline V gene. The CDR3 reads CSVDGKSSYEQYF. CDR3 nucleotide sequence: TGCAGCGTTGATGGCAAAAGCTCCTACGAGCAGTACTTC.

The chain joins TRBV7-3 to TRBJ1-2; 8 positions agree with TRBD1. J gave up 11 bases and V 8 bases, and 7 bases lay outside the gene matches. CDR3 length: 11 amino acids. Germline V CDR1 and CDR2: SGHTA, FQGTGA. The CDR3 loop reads CASGDRGSYTF. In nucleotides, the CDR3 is TGTGCCAGCGGTGACAGGGGCAGTTACACCTTC.

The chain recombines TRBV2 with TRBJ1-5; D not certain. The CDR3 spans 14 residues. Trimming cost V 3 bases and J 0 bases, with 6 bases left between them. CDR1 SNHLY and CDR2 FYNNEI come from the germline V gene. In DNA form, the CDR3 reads TGTGCCAGCAGTGACAACTATAGCAATCAGCCCCAGCATTTT. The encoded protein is CASSDNYSNQPQHF.

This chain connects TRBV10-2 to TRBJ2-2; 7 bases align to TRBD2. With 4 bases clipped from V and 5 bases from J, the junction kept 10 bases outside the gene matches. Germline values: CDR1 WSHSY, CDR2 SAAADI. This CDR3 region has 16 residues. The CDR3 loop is CASSGGSSGGTGELFF. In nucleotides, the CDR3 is TGCGCCAGCAGTGGGGGGTCTAGCGGAGGAACCGGGGAGCTGTTTTTT.

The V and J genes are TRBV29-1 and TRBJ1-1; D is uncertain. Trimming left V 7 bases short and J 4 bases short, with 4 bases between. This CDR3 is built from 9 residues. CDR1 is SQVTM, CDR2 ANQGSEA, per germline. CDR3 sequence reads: CSAGTEAFF. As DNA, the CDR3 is TGCAGCGCGGGCACTGAAGCTTTCTTT.

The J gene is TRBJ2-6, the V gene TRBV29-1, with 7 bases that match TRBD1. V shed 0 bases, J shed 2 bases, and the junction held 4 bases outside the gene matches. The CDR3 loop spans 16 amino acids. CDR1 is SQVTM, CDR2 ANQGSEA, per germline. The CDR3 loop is CSVEDRGYAGANVLTF. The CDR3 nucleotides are TGCAGCGTTGAAGACAGGGGGTACGCTGGGGCCAACGTCCTGACTTTC. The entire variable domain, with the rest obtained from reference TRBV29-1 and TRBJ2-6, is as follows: SAVISQKPSRDICQRGTSLTIQCQVDSQVTMMFWYRQQPGQSLTLIATANQGSEATYESGFVIDKFPISRPNLTFSTLTVSNMSPEDSSIYLCSVEDRGYAGANVLTFGAGSRLTVL.

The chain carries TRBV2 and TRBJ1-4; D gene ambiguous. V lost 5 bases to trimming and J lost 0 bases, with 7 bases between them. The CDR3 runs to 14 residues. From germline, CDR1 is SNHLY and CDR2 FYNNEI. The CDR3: CASSQTATNEKLFF. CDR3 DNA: TGTGCCAGCAGTCAAACTGCAACTAATGAAAAACTGTTTTTT.

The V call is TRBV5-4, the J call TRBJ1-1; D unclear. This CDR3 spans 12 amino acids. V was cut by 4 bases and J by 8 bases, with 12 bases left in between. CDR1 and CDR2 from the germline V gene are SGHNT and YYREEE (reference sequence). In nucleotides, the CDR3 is TGTGCCAGCAGCAGGCCGGGAGGGGAAGCTTTCTTT. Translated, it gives CASSRPGGEAFF.

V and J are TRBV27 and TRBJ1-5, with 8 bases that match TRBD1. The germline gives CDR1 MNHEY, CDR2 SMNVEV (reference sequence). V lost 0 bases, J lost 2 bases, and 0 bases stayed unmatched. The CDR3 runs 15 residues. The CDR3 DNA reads TGTGCCAGCAGTTTATCGACAGGGGGCAATCAGCCCCAGCATTTT. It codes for CASSLSTGGNQPQHF.

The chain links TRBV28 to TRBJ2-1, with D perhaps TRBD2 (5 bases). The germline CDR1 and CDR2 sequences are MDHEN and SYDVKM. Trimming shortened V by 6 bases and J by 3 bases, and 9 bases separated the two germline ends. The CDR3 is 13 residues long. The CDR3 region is CASRSSFYNEQFF. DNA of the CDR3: TGTGCCAGCAGGTCTAGCTTCTACAATGAGCAGTTCTTC. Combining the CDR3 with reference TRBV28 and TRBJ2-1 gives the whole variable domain DVKVTQSSRYLVKRTGEKVFLECVQDMDHENMFWYRQDPGLGLRLIYFSYDVKMKEKGDIPEGYSVSREKKERFSLILESASTNQTSMYLCASRSSFYNEQFFGPGTRLTVL.

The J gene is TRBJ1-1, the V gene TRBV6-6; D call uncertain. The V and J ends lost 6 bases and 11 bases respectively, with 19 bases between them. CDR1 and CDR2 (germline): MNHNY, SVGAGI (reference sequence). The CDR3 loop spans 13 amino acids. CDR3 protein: CASSSPGRPGAFF. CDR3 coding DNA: TGTGCCAGCAGCTCCCCCGGGAGGCCAGGCGCTTTCTTT.

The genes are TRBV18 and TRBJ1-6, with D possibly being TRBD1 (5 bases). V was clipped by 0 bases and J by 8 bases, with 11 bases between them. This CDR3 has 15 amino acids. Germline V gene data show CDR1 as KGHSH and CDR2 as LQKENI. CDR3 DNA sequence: TGTGCCAGCTCACCACCGCAGGGCGCGGATTCACCCCTCCACTTT. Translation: CASSPPQGADSPLHF.

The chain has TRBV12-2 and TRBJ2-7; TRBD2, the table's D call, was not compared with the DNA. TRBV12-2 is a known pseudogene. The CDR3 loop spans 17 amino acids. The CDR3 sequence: CASRLAQRTEGPYEQYF. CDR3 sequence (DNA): TGTGCAAGTCGCTTAGCCCAGCGGACGGAGGGACCCTACGAGCAGTACTTC.

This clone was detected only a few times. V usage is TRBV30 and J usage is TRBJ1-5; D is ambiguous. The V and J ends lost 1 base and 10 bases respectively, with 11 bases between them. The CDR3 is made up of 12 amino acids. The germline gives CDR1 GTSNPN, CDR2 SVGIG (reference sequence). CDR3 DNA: TGTGCCTGGAGTGGAGTGGAGGGACCCCAGCATTTT. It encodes CAWSGVEGPQHF.

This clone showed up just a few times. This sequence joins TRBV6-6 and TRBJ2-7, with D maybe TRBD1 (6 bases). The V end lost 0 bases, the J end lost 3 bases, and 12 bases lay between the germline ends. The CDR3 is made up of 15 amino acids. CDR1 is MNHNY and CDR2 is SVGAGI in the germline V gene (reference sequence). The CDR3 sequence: CASSYSGTSNYEQYF. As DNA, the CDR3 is TGTGCCAGCAGTTACTCCGGGACAAGTAACTACGAGCAGTACTTC.

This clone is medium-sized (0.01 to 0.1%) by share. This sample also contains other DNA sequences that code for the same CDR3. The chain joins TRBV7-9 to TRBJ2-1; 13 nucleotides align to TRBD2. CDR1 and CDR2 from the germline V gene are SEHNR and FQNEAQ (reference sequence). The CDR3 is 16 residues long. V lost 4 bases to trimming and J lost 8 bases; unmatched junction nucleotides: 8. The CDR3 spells CASSSRTSGRGDEQFF. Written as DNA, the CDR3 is TGTGCCAGCAGCTCCCGGACTAGCGGGAGAGGGGATGAGCAGTTCTTC. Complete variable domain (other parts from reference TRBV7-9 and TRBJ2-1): DTGVSQNPRHKITKRGQNVTFRCDPISEHNRLYWYRQTLGQGPEFLTYFQNEAQLEKSRLLSDRFSAERPKGSFSTLEIQRTEQGDSAMYLCASSSRTSGRGDEQFFGPGTRLTVL.

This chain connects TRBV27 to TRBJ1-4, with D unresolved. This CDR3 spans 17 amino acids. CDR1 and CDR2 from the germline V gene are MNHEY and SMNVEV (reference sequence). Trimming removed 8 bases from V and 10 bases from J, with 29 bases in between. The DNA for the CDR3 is TGTGCCAGCCGTAGCGGAGACACCCGGGGTTGGGTGGGAAAACTGTTTTTT. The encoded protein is CASRSGDTRGWVGKLFF.

In nucleotides, the CDR3 is TGCGCCAGCAGCTTGCCACACCTAGGGAACGAGCAGTACTTC. Encoded protein: CASSLPHLGNEQYF. The rearrangement uses TRBV5-1 and TRBJ2-7, with D uncertain. Looked up from germline, CDR1 is SGHRS and CDR2 is YFSETQ. The V and J ends lost 1 base and 5 bases respectively, with 13 bases between them. This CDR3 region has 14 residues. Full variable domain (outside the CDR3, taken from reference TRBV5-1 and TRBJ2-7): KAGVTQTPRYLIKTRGQQVTLSCSPISGHRSVSWYQQTPGQGLQFLFEYFSETQRNKGNFPGRFSGRQFSNSRSEMNVSTLELGDSALYLCASSLPHLGNEQYFGPGTRLTVT.

The CDR3 DNA follows: TGTGCCAGCAGCTTGGGACAGAGCACAGATACGCAGTATTTT. Encoded protein: CASSLGQSTDTQYF. J is TRBJ2-3 and V is TRBV9, with 7 bases matching TRBD1. There are 14 residues in the CDR3. Germline CDR1 and CDR2: SGDLS and YYNGEE. Trimming at V came to 4 bases and at J to 0 bases, leaving 2 bases not matched to a gene. Filled out from reference TRBV9 and TRBJ2-3, the complete variable domain reads DSGVTQTPKHLITATGQRVTLRCSPRSGDLSVYWYQQSLDQGLQFLIQYYNGEERAKGNILERFSAQQFPDLHSELNLSSLELGDSALYFCASSLGQSTDTQYFGPGTRLTVL.

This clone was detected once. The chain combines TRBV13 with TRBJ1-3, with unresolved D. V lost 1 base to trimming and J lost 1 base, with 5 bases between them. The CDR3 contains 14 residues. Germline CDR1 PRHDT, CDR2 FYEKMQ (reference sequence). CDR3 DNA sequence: TGTGCCAGCAGCTTAGTGGGGTCTGGAAACACCATATATTTT. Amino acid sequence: CASSLVGSGNTIYF.